This note documents a single T cell receptor beta chain sequence. The record originates from a study of blood T cell repertoires in COVID-19. TCRdb's table, derived via immunoSEQ multiplex PCR, lists solely in-frame clones and lacks some. The data hold 300,000 to 350,000 clones, with more than 80% observed a single time. The CDR3 spans 14 residues. Germline-derived CDR1 and CDR2 are LNHNV and YYDKDF (reference sequence). V was clipped by 5 bases and J by 4 bases, with 13 bases between them. The chain uses TRBV15 and TRBJ2-3; weak D call: TRBD2 (5 bases). The receptor's source is a woman aged 25 to 39 with COVID-19, enrolled during active disease. The sequencing input was peripheral blood. CDR3: CATSSLLGADTQYF. CDR3 bases: TGTGCCACCAGCTCCCTTTTGGGAGCAGATACGCAGTATTTT. The entire variable domain, with the rest obtained from reference TRBV15 and TRBJ2-3, is as follows: DAMVIQNPRYQVTQFGKPVTLSCSQTLNHNVMYWYQQKSSQAPKLLFHYYDKDFNNEADTPDNFQSRRPNTSFCFLDIRSPGLGDTAMYLCATSSLLGADTQYFGPGTRLTVL.